The sequence of this T cell receptor beta chain was determined in a study of cytomegalovirus exposure and HLA in healthy donors. PCR involved 60 Vbeta and 13 Jbeta primers. Generated by immunoSEQ multiplex PCR, the TCRdb table keeps only in-frame clones and is missing some. The sample contains a few hundred thousand clones, around 80% of which appear only once. This clone was recorded a few times. The CDR3 contains 16 residues. Germline CDR1 and CDR2: LNHDA and SQIVND (reference sequence). The junction had 4 bases not matched to a gene; V was cut back by 3 bases and J by 0 bases. Sequencing was performed on PBMCs. This sequence was found in a woman aged 55-69 years in good health and CMV-seropositive. V is TRBV19 and J is TRBJ2-1, with 8 nucleotides matching TRBD2. CDR3 protein: CASSIWLAGSYNEQFF. Here the CDR3 DNA reads TGTGCCAGTAGTATTTGGCTAGCGGGCTCCTACAATGAGCAGTTCTTC.